This T cell receptor (beta chain) appears in the sequencing data of a study of blood T cell repertoires in COVID-19 (dated by TCRdb to the early 2020s). Study-level background: Collaborator samples came from the United States, Italy and Spain and covered acute and convalescent phases of COVID-19. The repertoires were released in a freely available public database intended as a resource for research on the immune response to SARS-CoV-2. The samples were drawn from two sources: the first 160 participants of the ongoing ImmuneRACE study, and over 1,000 subjects contributed by 6 global collaborators. The prospective study material was composed of cDNA or gDNA derived from T cells, B-cell-depleted T cells, or PBMCs. The sample metadata nearly always contained a de-identified subject ID, COVID-19 status, age in years and sex. Where available, HLA class I and class II types were obtained from metadata supplied by the sample provider rather than from assay-based typing. Deeply sampled blood TCRbeta repertoires from subjects exposed to, actively infected with, or recovered from COVID-19 were included in the dataset.

Study-wide findings and limitations: The amount of clinical and demographic metadata varied by source and participant and was provided uncurated.

The immunoSEQ Assay, a bias-controlled multiplex PCR, was used to amplify TCRbeta CDR3 regions from genomic DNA. The authors processed their data as follows. The number of nucleated cells in each sample was estimated from the amplification of reference gene primers within the assay. To quantify the absolute abundance of each unique TCRbeta CDR3 rearrangement, sequence reads were collapsed and filtered. Productive Simpson clonality was computed per sample as the square root of Simpson's diversity index over productive rearrangements. Held by TCRdb, this immuneACCESS table contains in-frame sequences only and omits some clones. Under half of the omission traces to an unresolved V gene where checked; the cause of the rest is unknown. V and J calls and clone size are copied from that table; D and trimming were computed from the DNA. This sample gives some 150,000 clones in total; over 75% of them show up just once. 8% of the sample goes to the ten largest clones.

V is pared back by 2 bases and J by 5 bases, with 7 bases lying between the germline termini. Reading from cysteine to phenylalanine, the CDR3 counts 13 amino acids. The sequence is cut down to CDR3 DNA, 39 bases in frame from base 1. The germline V gene gives CDR1 as SGHTA and CDR2 as FQGNSA. One collaborating source in Seattle enrolled patients while the patients were actively infected and followed the patients over time throughout the course of disease. Each collaborating institution followed its own protocols to collect whole blood in K2EDTA tubes. For TCRbeta analysis, collaborators shipped samples as frozen whole blood, isolated PBMCs, or DNA extracted from either of those sample types. This clone was seen a few times. Its antigen has not been determined. No much larger clone is present one base from it, and per-base qualities are unavailable.

This receptor chain uses TRBV7-2 and TRBJ2-1; confidence is insufficient to name the D gene. The sequence derives from a woman aged 55-70 years with COVID-19, enrolled during active disease. The sample consisted of peripheral blood. CDR3 sequence: CASSLNPNNEQFF. Read as DNA, the sequence is TGTGCCAGCAGCTTAAATCCTAACAATGAGCAGTTCTTC.